This TCR beta chain appears in the sequencing data of a study of cytomegalovirus exposure and HLA in healthy donors. General observations from the study: Cytomegalovirus association was assigned to more than 150 TCR beta chains. Rarity marked most TCR sequences, yet some public TCRs occurred in many donors.

Measured with immunoSEQ multiplex PCR; TCRdb has only the in-frame clones, and not every one. The sample lists tens of thousands of clones, about 94% seen once, with less than 2.5% in the top ten. Among the 120 or so subjects of the validation cohort, separate from the roughly 670-subject first cohort, were the donors. The CDR3 totals 14 residues. V dropped 1 base and J dropped 3 bases, with 10 bases sitting between them. Germline CDR1 and CDR2: LNHDA and SQIVND (reference sequence). As regards this clone: The target antigen is unknown.

This TCR derives from a woman in her late teens or twenties in good health and CMV-seronegative. The chain is built from TRBV19 and TRBJ2-7; the D is unclear. Sequencing used PBMCs. The CDR3 loop is CASSIGFPSYEQYF. The CDR3 DNA reads TGTGCCAGTAGTATAGGGTTTCCGAGCTACGAGCAGTACTTC.